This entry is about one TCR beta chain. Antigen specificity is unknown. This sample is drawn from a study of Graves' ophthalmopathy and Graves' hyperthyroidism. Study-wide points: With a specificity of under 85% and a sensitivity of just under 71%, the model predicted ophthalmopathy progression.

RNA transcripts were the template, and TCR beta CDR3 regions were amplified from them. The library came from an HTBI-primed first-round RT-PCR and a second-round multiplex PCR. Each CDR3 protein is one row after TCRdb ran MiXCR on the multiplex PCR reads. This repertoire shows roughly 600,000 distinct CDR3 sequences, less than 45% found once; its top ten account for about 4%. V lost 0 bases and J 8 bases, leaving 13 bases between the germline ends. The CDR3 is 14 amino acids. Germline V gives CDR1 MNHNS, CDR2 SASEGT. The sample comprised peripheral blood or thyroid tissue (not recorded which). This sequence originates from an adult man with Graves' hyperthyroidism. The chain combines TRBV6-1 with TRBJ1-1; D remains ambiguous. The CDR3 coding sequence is TGTGCCAGCAGTGAAGCTAGGCCAAGCGGGGAAGCTTTCTTT. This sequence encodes CASSEARPSGEAFF.